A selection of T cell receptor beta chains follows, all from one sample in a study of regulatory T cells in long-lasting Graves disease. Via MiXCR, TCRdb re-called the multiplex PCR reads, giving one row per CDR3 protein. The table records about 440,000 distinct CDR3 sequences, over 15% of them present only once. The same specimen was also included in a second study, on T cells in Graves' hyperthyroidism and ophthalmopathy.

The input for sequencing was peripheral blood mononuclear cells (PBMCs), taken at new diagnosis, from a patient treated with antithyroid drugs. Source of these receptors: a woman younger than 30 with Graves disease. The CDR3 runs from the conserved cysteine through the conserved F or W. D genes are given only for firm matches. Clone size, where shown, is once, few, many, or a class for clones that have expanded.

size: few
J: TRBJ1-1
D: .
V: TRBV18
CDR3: CASSSGPAGFTEAFF

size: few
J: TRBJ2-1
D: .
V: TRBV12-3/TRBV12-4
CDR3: CASRSSYSDSNEQFF

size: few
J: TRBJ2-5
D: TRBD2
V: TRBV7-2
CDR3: CASKRQGGAETQYF

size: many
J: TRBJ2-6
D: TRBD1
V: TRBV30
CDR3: CAWSTGTGSDSGANVLTF

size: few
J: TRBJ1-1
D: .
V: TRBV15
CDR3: CATSRVAGRGNTEAFF

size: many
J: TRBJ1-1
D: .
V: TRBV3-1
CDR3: CASSQDEGSNTEAFF

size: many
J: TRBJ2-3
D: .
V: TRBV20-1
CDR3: CSPLSPSTDTQYF

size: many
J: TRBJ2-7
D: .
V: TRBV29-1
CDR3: CSVVEDAILYEQYF

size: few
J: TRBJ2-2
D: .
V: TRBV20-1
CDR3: CSARDRSGHRSGELFF

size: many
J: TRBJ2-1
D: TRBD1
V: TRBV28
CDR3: CASSYDRVDYNEQFF

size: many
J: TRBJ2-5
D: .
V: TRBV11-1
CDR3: CASSPRQQETQYF

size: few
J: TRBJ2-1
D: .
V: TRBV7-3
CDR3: CASRDLSNDEQFF

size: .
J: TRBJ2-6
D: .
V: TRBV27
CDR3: CASSGLLSGANVLTF

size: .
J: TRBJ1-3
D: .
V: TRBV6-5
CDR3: CASSYYSGNTIYF

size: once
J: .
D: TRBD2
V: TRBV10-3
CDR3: CAISEDSGRARTQYF

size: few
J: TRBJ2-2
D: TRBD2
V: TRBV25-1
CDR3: CASSGIARGLAGIPTGELFF

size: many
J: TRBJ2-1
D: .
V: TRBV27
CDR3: CASSLSGWGPDNEQFF

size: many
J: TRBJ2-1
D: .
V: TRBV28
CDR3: CASRLGSAEQFF

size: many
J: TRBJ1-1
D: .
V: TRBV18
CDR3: CASSPQGPDTEAFF

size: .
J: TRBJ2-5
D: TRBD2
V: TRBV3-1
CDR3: CASSRGRSYQETQYF

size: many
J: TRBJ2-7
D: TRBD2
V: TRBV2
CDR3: CASTSGFSYEQYF

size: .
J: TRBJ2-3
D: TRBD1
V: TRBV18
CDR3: CASSQDRVTDTQYF

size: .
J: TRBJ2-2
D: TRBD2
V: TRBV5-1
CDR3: CASSWTSGPSGELFF

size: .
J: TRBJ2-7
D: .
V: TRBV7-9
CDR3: CASSVKVAQGEQYF